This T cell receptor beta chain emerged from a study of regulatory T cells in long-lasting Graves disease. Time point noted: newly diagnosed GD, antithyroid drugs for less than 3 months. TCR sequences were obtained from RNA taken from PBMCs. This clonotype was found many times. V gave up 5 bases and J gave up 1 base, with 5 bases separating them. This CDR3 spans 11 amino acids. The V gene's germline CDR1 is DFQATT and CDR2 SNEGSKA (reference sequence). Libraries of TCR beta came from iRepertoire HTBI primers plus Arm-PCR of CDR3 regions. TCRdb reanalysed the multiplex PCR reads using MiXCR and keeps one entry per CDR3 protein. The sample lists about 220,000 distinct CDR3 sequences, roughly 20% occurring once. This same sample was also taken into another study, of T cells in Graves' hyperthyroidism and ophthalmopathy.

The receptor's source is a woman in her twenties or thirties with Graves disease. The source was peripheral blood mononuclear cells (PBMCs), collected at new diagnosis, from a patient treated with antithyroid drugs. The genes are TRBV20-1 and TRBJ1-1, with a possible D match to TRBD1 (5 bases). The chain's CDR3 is CSAGQNTEAFF. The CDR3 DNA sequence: TGCAGTGCTGGACAGAACACTGAAGCTTTCTTT.